Listed here are 11 T cell receptor beta chains from one sample, sequenced in a study of T-cell reconstitution after alpha-beta-depleted transplantation in children. The TCRbeta library was prepared with unique molecular identifiers. In TCRdb, the PCR reads were re-called with MiXCR into one record per CDR3 protein. Of fewer than 550,000 distinct CDR3 sequences listed, 9.5% to 13% are singletons. Sequenced material: PBMCs from the stem cell graft donor, taken from the stem cell graft. Receptors originate from a human donor who donated a stem cell graft to a child with acute myeloid leukemia.

This chain connects TRBV12-3 or TRBV12-4 to TRBJ1-1; TRBD1 might be the D (6 bases). Between the trimmed V and J ends, which lost 1 base and 1 base, there was a span of 13 bases. The CDR3 is 16 amino acids. The CDR3 protein is CASSLEAGDPNTEAFF. In DNA, the CDR3 is TGTGCCAGCAGTTTAGAGGCAGGGGACCCGAACACTGAAGCTTTCTTT.

In its sample, this clonotype was seen a few times. The rearrangement links TRBV10-3 to TRBJ2-3; TRBD2 matches 12 bases. V shed 6 bases, J shed 2 bases, and the junction held 9 bases outside the gene matches. Germline CDR1 ENHRY, CDR2 SYGVKD. This CDR3 spans 17 amino acids. CDR3 sequence: CAIRPRLAGAITDTQYF. CDR3 nucleotides: TGTGCCATCAGGCCGAGACTAGCGGGAGCGATCACAGATACGCAGTATTTT.

The J gene is TRBJ2-1, the V gene TRBV18; D is unresolved. V was clipped by 0 bases and J by 9 bases, with 9 bases between them. Per the germline V gene, CDR1 is KGHSH and CDR2 is LQKENI. CDR3 size: 13 residues. The DNA for the CDR3 is TGTGCCAGCTCACCACCGTCAGTTCGTGAGCAGTTCTTC. It codes for CASSPPSVREQFF.

In this sample, this clonotype turned up a few times. The chain carries TRBV7-8 and TRBJ1-1, with TRBD1 matching 10 bases. The CDR3 is 19 residues long. V was pared by 3 bases and J by 1 base, with 14 bases of the junction left unmatched. Germline V gives CDR1 SGHVS, CDR2 FQNEAQ. The CDR3 region is CASSFGTRDRGRANTEAFF. CDR3 nucleotide sequence: TGTGCCAGCAGCTTTGGGACTCGGGACAGGGGACGAGCGAACACTGAAGCTTTCTTT.

J is TRBJ1-1 and V is TRBV5-1, with 7 bases aligning to TRBD1. Germline CDR1 SGHRS, CDR2 YFSETQ. There are 17 residues in the CDR3. V lost 4 bases to trimming and J lost 0 bases; unmatched junction nucleotides: 12. CDR3 nucleotide sequence: TGCGCCAGCAGCGTCTGGACAGGACGGTCTATGAACACTGAAGCTTTCTTT. This codes for CASSVWTGRSMNTEAFF.

This clonotype turned up a few times. CDR3 DNA sequence: TGTGCCATCAGTGACTGGACCAAGAAGAACACTGAAGCTTTCTTT. As protein: CAISDWTKKNTEAFF. The V and J genes are TRBV10-3 and TRBJ1-1; D ambiguous. V was cut by 3 bases and J by 1 base, with 12 bases left in between. The germline CDR1 and CDR2 sequences are ENHRY and SYGVKD. The CDR3 length is 15 residues.

This clonotype came up a few times. The V and J genes are TRBV20-1 and TRBJ2-1; D is uncertain. This CDR3 spans 10 amino acids. CDR1 DFQATT and CDR2 SNEGSKA come from the germline V gene (reference sequence). Trimming removed 0 bases at V and 9 bases at J, with 3 bases between. The CDR3 region has the DNA TGCAGTGCTAGAGAAAGTGAGCAGTTCTTC. It yields the protein CSARESEQFF.

The chain recombines TRBV20-1 with TRBJ2-1; 10 nucleotides align to TRBD2. V gave up 1 base and J gave up 2 bases; unmatched junction bases: 2. Germline assignment: CDR1 DFQATT and CDR2 SNEGSKA (reference sequence). This CDR3 is 15 amino acids long. The CDR3 nucleotides read TGCAGTGCTAGAGCTACTAGCGGGGCCTACAATGAGCAGTTCTTC. Protein: CSARATSGAYNEQFF.

This clonotype was counted a few times. V gene TRBV10-3 combines with J gene TRBJ2-7, with 7 bases aligning to TRBD1. The V gene's germline CDR1 is ENHRY and CDR2 SYGVKD. V was pared by 3 bases and J by 0 bases, with 2 bases of the junction left unmatched. The CDR3 is 14 amino acids. CDR3 sequence reads: CAISEQGSSYEQYF. As DNA, the CDR3 is TGTGCCATCAGTGAACAGGGGAGCTCCTACGAGCAGTACTTC.

The V gene is TRBV5-6, the J gene TRBJ1-2; D uncertain. The CDR3 contains 15 residues. V lost 3 bases and J 4 bases, leaving 16 bases between the germline ends. The V gene's germline CDR1 is SGHDT and CDR2 YYEEEE. CDR3 protein: CASSYRERGAYGYTF. The CDR3 coding sequence is TGTGCCAGCAGCTATCGGGAGAGAGGCGCCTATGGCTACACCTTC.

The rearrangement joins TRBV30 to TRBJ1-2; 7 bases align to TRBD1. CDR3 size: 16 residues. CDR1 is GTSNPN, CDR2 SVGIG, per germline (reference sequence). The J segment lost 1 base and the V segment lost 1 base, leaving 9 bases of the junction unmatched. The CDR3 region is CAWSGHVRDSNYGYTF. CDR3 nucleotide sequence: TGTGCCTGGAGTGGCCACGTCCGGGACAGTAACTATGGCTACACCTTC.